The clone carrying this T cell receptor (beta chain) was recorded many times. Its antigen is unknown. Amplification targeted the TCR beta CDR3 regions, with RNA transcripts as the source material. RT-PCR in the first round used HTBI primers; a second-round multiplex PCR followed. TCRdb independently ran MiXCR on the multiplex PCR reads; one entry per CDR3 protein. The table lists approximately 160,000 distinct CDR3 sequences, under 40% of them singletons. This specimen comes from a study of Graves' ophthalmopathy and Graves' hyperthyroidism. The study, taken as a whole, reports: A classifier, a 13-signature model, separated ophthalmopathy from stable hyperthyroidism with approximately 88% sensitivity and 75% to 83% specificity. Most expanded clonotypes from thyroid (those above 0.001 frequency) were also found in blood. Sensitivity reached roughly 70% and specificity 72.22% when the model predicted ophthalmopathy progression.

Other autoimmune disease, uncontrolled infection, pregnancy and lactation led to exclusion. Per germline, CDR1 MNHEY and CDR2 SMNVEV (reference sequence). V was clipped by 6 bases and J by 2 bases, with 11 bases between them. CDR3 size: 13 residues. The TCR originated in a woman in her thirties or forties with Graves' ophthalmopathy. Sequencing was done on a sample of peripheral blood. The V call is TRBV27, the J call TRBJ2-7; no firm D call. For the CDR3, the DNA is TGTGCCAGCAGGTATAGGTTCCCCTACGAGCAGTACTTC. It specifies CASRYRFPYEQYF.